Listed here are 2 T cell receptor beta chains from one sample, sequenced in a study of cytotoxic CD8 clonotypes in ibrutinib-treated CLL. Method: immunoSEQ multiplex PCR; TCRdb's copy keeps in-frame clones and lacks some. This sample has some 61,000 clones, with around 65% found just once. The sequencing here drew on PBMCs, taken after 12 months of ibrutinib treatment. Source of these receptors: a human donor with chronic lymphocytic leukemia.

This clone was picked up one time. The V gene is TRBV5-5, the J gene TRBJ2-2, with D maybe TRBD1 (5 bases). Germline V CDR1 and CDR2: SGHKS, YYEKEE (reference sequence). CDR3 size: 12 residues. V was pared by 2 bases and J by 13 bases, with 12 bases between. CDR3 sequence: CASSFQGRGLFF. The CDR3 DNA reads TGTGCCAGCAGCTTTCAGGGTCGAGGGCTGTTTTTT.

This clone occurred a few times. This chain joins TRBV7-2 and TRBJ1-1; maybe TRBD1 (5 bases). The V and J ends lost 0 bases and 11 bases respectively, with 19 bases between them. This CDR3 is 15 amino acids long. CDR1 and CDR2 from the germline V gene are SGHTA and FQGNSA. The DNA of the CDR3 is TGTGCCAGCAGCTTAGCGAGGGACTGGGCCTCGAAGGCTTTCTTT. Encoded protein: CASSLARDWASKAFF. The full variable domain, its missing parts supplied by reference TRBV7-2 and TRBJ1-1, is GAGVSQSPSNKVTEKGKDVELRCDPISGHTALYWYRQSLGQGLEFLIYFQGNSAPDKSGLPSDRFSAERTGGSVSTLTIQRTQQEDSAVYLCASSLARDWASKAFFGQGTRLTVV.